This TCR beta chain was found in a study of cytotoxic CD8 clonotypes in ibrutinib-treated CLL. Study-level points and caveats: A rise in clonality was seen at ibrutinib response, and a fall back toward baseline was seen at progression. Baseline values of clonality outstripped age-matched healthy donors and followed circulating CD8+ T-cell counts. Public clonotypes occurred uncommonly; on treatment, they contracted or remained stable.

CDR1 is SGDLS, CDR2 YYNGEE, per germline. Trimming took 9 bases from V and 7 from J, leaving 23 bases between them. This CDR3 comprises 15 residues. TCRdb's copy holds only in-frame clones and misses some; the assay was immunoSEQ multiplex PCR. This table has 17,000 or so clones, around 81% appearing once. TCR beta libraries used around 2 micrograms of DNA from cryopreserved PBMCs. As concerns this clone: Antigen specificity is unknown.

Sequencing used PBMCs, obtained before ibrutinib treatment. This TCR derives from a human donor with chronic lymphocytic leukemia. The chain links TRBV9 to TRBJ2-1; D gene uncertain. The CDR3 nucleotides are TGTGCCACCGCCGACGCTAAGGATAGTTTAAATGAGCAGTTCTTC. Its protein is CATADAKDSLNEQFF.